One sample yielded the 4 T cell receptor beta chains listed below, sequenced in a study of T-cell memory formation after mild COVID-19. A single record per CDR3 protein comes from TCRdb applying MiXCR to the 5' RACE reads. The data hold fewer than 550,000 distinct CDR3 sequences, with around 18% observed a single time. The sample comprised PBMCs or a T cell subset sorted from them (not recorded which). These receptors all come from an adult woman who had mild COVID-19 (a few samples of this study predate the infection). Cell type and time point are not known.

This chain links TRBV27 with TRBJ2-7, with D possibly being TRBD1 or TRBD2 (6 bases each). CDR1 and CDR2 from the germline V gene are MNHEY and SMNVEV (reference sequence). The V end was cut by 3 bases, the J end by 7 bases, with 16 bases between. The CDR3 loop spans 14 amino acids. The CDR3 coding sequence is TGTGCCAGCAGTTTTGGGGGGCTCGGATGGGAGCAGTACTTC. Residues: CASSFGGLGWEQYF.

The chain combines TRBV5-1 with TRBJ1-1; TRBD1 aligns across 12 bases. Germline CDR1 SGHRS, CDR2 YFSETQ. This CDR3 has 15 residues. With V trimmed by 3 bases and J by 10 bases, 10 bases remained unmatched. Written as DNA, the CDR3 is TGCGCCAGCAGCTGGGGACAGGGGGCGAACGTCGGAGCTTTCTTT. Translating gives CASSWGQGANVGAFF.

The chain joins TRBV6-5 to TRBJ2-1; D is undetermined. Germline V gene lookup returns CDR1 MNHEY and CDR2 SVGAGI. V gave up 2 bases and J gave up 2 bases, with 13 bases separating them. CDR3 length equals 16 residues. DNA of the CDR3: TGTGCCAGCAGTTACAACCTCGGGCCTCCCTACAATGAGCAGTTCTTC. Its translation: CASSYNLGPPYNEQFF.

This clonotype was counted only a few times. The V and J genes are TRBV27 and TRBJ1-2; D is possibly TRBD1 (6 bases). Trimming left V 5 bases short and J 7 bases short, with 20 bases between. This CDR3 has 15 residues. The V gene's germline CDR1 is MNHEY and CDR2 SMNVEV (reference sequence). CDR3 sequence reads: CASSQTGTSAAGYTF. The CDR3 bases are TGTGCCAGCAGTCAAACCGGGACATCGGCCGCTGGCTACACCTTC.